These T cell receptor beta chains were read from a single sample in a study of cytomegalovirus exposure and HLA in healthy donors. Assay used: immunoSEQ multiplex PCR; TCRdb lists only in-frame clones, some missing. The sample lists 150,000 to 180,000 clones, 65% to 75% occurring once. The sample consisted of PBMCs. The receptors here all came from a man younger than 35 in good health and CMV-seronegative. Both conserved end residues are part of each CDR3. D genes are given only for firm matches. Only part of the rows carry a size: once, few, many, or a class if the clone is expanded.

V gene: TRBV7-9
clone size: .
J gene: TRBJ2-3
D gene: .
CDR3 protein: CASSLEGDTQYF
CDR3 DNA: TGTGCCAGCAGCTTAGAGGGGGATACGCAGTATTTT

V gene: TRBV7-9
clone size: .
J gene: TRBJ1-2
D gene: TRBD1
CDR3 protein: CASSHPPDRGSYGYTF
CDR3 DNA: TGTGCCAGCAGTCATCCCCCCGACAGGGGTTCTTATGGCTACACCTTC

V gene: TRBV4-1
clone size: .
J gene: TRBJ2-7
D gene: .
CDR3 protein: CASSQGLAQDSYEQYF
CDR3 DNA: TGTGCCAGCAGCCAAGGGCTAGCGCAGGACTCCTACGAGCAGTACTTC

V gene: TRBV5-1
clone size: .
J gene: TRBJ2-3
D gene: .
CDR3 protein: CASSLEQGPDTQYF
CDR3 DNA: TGCGCCAGCAGCTTGGAACAGGGACCAGATACGCAGTATTTT

V gene: TRBV18
clone size: .
J gene: TRBJ1-1
D gene: .
CDR3 protein: CASIPVRGLNTEAFF
CDR3 DNA: TGTGCCAGCATCCCCGTCCGAGGGCTGAACACTGAAGCTTTCTTT

V gene: TRBV5-1
clone size: .
J gene: TRBJ2-3
D gene: .
CDR3 protein: CASSLQAPSTDTQYF
CDR3 DNA: TGCGCCAGCAGCCTTCAGGCCCCCAGCACAGATACGCAGTATTTT

V gene: TRBV10-1
clone size: .
J gene: TRBJ2-3
D gene: .
CDR3 protein: CASRGRGSDTQYF
CDR3 DNA: TGCGCCAGCCGAGGGCGAGGATCAGATACGCAGTATTTT

V gene: TRBV30
clone size: .
J gene: TRBJ1-1
D gene: .
CDR3 protein: CASEETGAFF
CDR3 DNA: TGTGCCTCAGAGGAGACGGGGGCTTTCTTT

V gene: TRBV27
clone size: .
J gene: TRBJ2-6
D gene: TRBD1
CDR3 protein: CASSFRGGQGASGANVLTF
CDR3 DNA: TGTGCCAGCAGTTTTCGAGGGGGACAGGGGGCTTCTGGGGCCAACGTCCTGACTTTC

V gene: TRBV6-5
clone size: .
J gene: TRBJ1-5
D gene: .
CDR3 protein: CASSSLAGDNQPQHF
CDR3 DNA: TGTGCCAGCAGTTCCTTAGCCGGGGACAATCAGCCCCAGCATTTT

V gene: TRBV29-1
clone size: .
J gene: TRBJ2-1
D gene: TRBD2
CDR3 protein: CSVELLAGATGEQFF
CDR3 DNA: TGCAGCGTTGAACTACTAGCGGGGGCGACCGGGGAGCAGTTCTTC

V gene: TRBV7-9
clone size: few
J gene: TRBJ1-6
D gene: .
CDR3 protein: CASSPGRQRYNSPLHF
CDR3 DNA: TGTGCCAGCAGCCCAGGTCGGCAGAGATATAATTCACCCCTCCACTTT

V gene: TRBV7-9
clone size: few
J gene: TRBJ2-2
D gene: TRBD2
CDR3 protein: CASSRRTSGANTGELFF
CDR3 DNA: TGTGCCAGCAGCCGTCGGACTAGCGGGGCGAACACCGGGGAGCTGTTTTTT

V gene: TRBV15
clone size: .
J gene: TRBJ2-1
D gene: .
CDR3 protein: CATSRVLVGNEQFF
CDR3 DNA: TGTGCCACCAGCAGAGTTCTAGTAGGCAATGAGCAGTTCTTC

V gene: TRBV5-1
clone size: once
J gene: TRBJ2-3
D gene: TRBD2
CDR3 protein: CASSLVASGYTDTQYF
CDR3 DNA: TGCGCCAGCAGCTTGGTGGCTAGCGGATACACAGATACGCAGTATTTT

V gene: TRBV11-3
clone size: .
J gene: TRBJ2-7
D gene: .
CDR3 protein: CASSPARAGEQYF
CDR3 DNA: TGTGCCAGCAGCCCAGCCAGGGCTGGCGAGCAGTACTTC

V gene: TRBV27
clone size: .
J gene: TRBJ1-2
D gene: TRBD1
CDR3 protein: CASSSWARQGDYGYTF
CDR3 DNA: TGTGCCAGCAGTTCATGGGCTCGACAGGGAGACTATGGCTACACCTTC

V gene: TRBV30
clone size: once
J gene: TRBJ1-2
D gene: TRBD1
CDR3 protein: CAWSVQTGVYGYTF
CDR3 DNA: TGTGCCTGGAGTGTACAGACAGGGGTCTATGGCTACACCTTC

V gene: TRBV7-2
clone size: few
J gene: TRBJ1-1
D gene: .
CDR3 protein: CASSLGPGKNTEAFF
CDR3 DNA: TGTGCCAGCAGCTTAGGCCCGGGGAAGAACACTGAAGCTTTCTTT

V gene: TRBV7-3
clone size: .
J gene: TRBJ1-5
D gene: .
CDR3 protein: CASSLTRDNNQPQHF
CDR3 DNA: TGTGCCAGCAGCTTGACCCGGGACAACAATCAGCCCCAGCATTTT

V gene: TRBV5-1
clone size: .
J gene: TRBJ2-2
D gene: TRBD1
CDR3 protein: CASEPPRGTGTGELFF
CDR3 DNA: TGCGCCAGCGAACCCCCGCGAGGGACAGGGACCGGGGAGCTGTTTTTT

V gene: TRBV7-7
clone size: .
J gene: TRBJ2-7
D gene: TRBD2
CDR3 protein: CASSPGEGYEQYF
CDR3 DNA: TGTGCTAGCAGCCCCGGGGAGGGCTACGAGCAGTACTTC

V gene: TRBV25-1
clone size: .
J gene: TRBJ1-2
D gene: .
CDR3 protein: CASSEYAGFHGYTF
CDR3 DNA: TGTGCCAGCAGTGAATATGCGGGATTCCATGGCTACACCTTC

V gene: TRBV18
clone size: few
J gene: TRBJ1-5
D gene: TRBD1
CDR3 protein: CASSLGTGDYSNQPQHF
CDR3 DNA: TGTGCCAGCTCACTGGGGACAGGAGATTATAGCAATCAGCCCCAGCATTTT

V gene: TRBV6-5
clone size: .
J gene: TRBJ2-1
D gene: TRBD2
CDR3 protein: CASSYGAGGIDEQFF
CDR3 DNA: TGTGCCAGCAGTTACGGGGCGGGGGGGATCGATGAGCAGTTCTTC

V gene: TRBV5-1
clone size: .
J gene: TRBJ1-3
D gene: .
CDR3 protein: CASSLDRPYSGNTIYF
CDR3 DNA: TGCGCCAGCAGCTTAGACAGGCCATACTCTGGAAACACCATATATTTT

V gene: TRBV16
clone size: .
J gene: TRBJ2-3
D gene: .
CDR3 protein: CASSLLQGTDTQYF
CDR3 DNA: TGTGCCAGCAGCCTACTCCAGGGCACAGATACGCAGTATTTT

V gene: TRBV28
clone size: .
J gene: TRBJ1-5
D gene: .
CDR3 protein: CASSLGGATSNQPQHF
CDR3 DNA: TGTGCCAGCAGTTTGGGGGGGGCCACAAGCAATCAGCCCCAGCATTTT

V gene: TRBV11-3
clone size: .
J gene: TRBJ1-1
D gene: TRBD1
CDR3 protein: CASSISGTGTEAFF
CDR3 DNA: TGTGCCAGCAGCATTTCAGGGACAGGGACTGAAGCTTTCTTT

V gene: TRBV25-1
clone size: .
J gene: TRBJ2-7
D gene: TRBD2
CDR3 protein: CASSAPGLAIREQYF
CDR3 DNA: TGTGCCAGCAGTGCGCCGGGACTAGCTATTCGCGAGCAGTACTTC

V gene: TRBV2
clone size: few
J gene: TRBJ1-5
D gene: .
CDR3 protein: CASSENPGGQPQHF
CDR3 DNA: TGTGCCAGCAGTGAAAACCCAGGCGGGCAGCCCCAGCATTTT

V gene: TRBV5-5
clone size: .
J gene: TRBJ1-1
D gene: .
CDR3 protein: CASSLETAVGLNTEAFF
CDR3 DNA: TGTGCCAGCAGCTTGGAGACAGCAGTAGGACTAAACACTGAAGCTTTCTTT

V gene: TRBV2
clone size: once
J gene: TRBJ1-6
D gene: TRBD1
CDR3 protein: CASKDRGLDSPLHF
CDR3 DNA: TGTGCCAGCAAGGACAGGGGGTTGGATTCACCCCTCCACTTT

V gene: TRBV6-5
clone size: once
J gene: TRBJ1-2
D gene: TRBD1
CDR3 protein: CASSYLTTGGYGYTF
CDR3 DNA: TGTGCCAGCAGTTACCTCACAACAGGGGGCTACGGCTACACCTTC

V gene: TRBV27
clone size: .
J gene: TRBJ1-2
D gene: TRBD1
CDR3 protein: CASSFGTGGYGYTF
CDR3 DNA: TGTGCCAGCAGTTTCGGGACAGGTGGCTATGGCTACACCTTC

V gene: TRBV27
clone size: .
J gene: TRBJ2-6
D gene: .
CDR3 protein: CASSQGDSSGANGLTF
CDR3 DNA: TGTGCCAGCAGTCAGGGGGACTCCTCTGGGGCCAACGGCCTGACTTTC

V gene: TRBV18
clone size: .
J gene: TRBJ1-6
D gene: TRBD1
CDR3 protein: CASSLGQGPNSPLHF
CDR3 DNA: TGTGCCAGCTCATTGGGACAGGGACCAAATTCACCTCTCCACTTT

V gene: TRBV2
clone size: .
J gene: TRBJ1-1
D gene: TRBD1
CDR3 protein: CASKGQFNTEAFF
CDR3 DNA: TGTGCCAGCAAGGGACAGTTCAACACTGAAGCTTTCTTT

V gene: TRBV28
clone size: once
J gene: TRBJ1-2
D gene: .
CDR3 protein: CASMGQLDGYTF
CDR3 DNA: TGTGCCAGCATGGGGCAGTTGGATGGCTACACCTTC

V gene: TRBV5-1
clone size: .
J gene: TRBJ2-5
D gene: TRBD1
CDR3 protein: CASSWTGRREETQYF
CDR3 DNA: TGCGCCAGCAGCTGGACAGGGCGGCGAGAGGAGACCCAGTACTTC

V gene: TRBV5-1
clone size: .
J gene: TRBJ2-3
D gene: TRBD2
CDR3 protein: CASSLAGGGTDTQYF
CDR3 DNA: TGCGCCAGCAGCCTAGCGGGGGGAGGCACAGATACGCAGTATTTT

V gene: TRBV27
clone size: .
J gene: TRBJ2-7
D gene: TRBD1
CDR3 protein: CASSIKTGISYEQYF
CDR3 DNA: TGTGCCAGCAGCATTAAGACAGGGATCTCCTACGAGCAGTACTTC

V gene: TRBV19
clone size: .
J gene: TRBJ1-1
D gene: .
CDR3 protein: CASNAGLTEAFF
CDR3 DNA: TGTGCCAGTAATGCAGGGTTAACTGAAGCTTTCTTT

V gene: TRBV6-1
clone size: .
J gene: TRBJ2-2
D gene: TRBD2
CDR3 protein: CASSPGVAGGGELFF
CDR3 DNA: TGTGCCAGCAGCCCCGGGGTAGCGGGGGGCGGGGAGCTGTTTTTT

V gene: TRBV7-2
clone size: .
J gene: TRBJ1-5
D gene: TRBD1
CDR3 protein: CASSADRGQPQHF
CDR3 DNA: TGTGCCAGCAGCGCGGACAGGGGTCAGCCCCAGCATTTT

V gene: TRBV5-4
clone size: few
J gene: TRBJ1-2
D gene: .
CDR3 protein: CASSLFRGAGANYGYTF
CDR3 DNA: TGTGCCAGCAGCTTGTTTCGGGGGGCAGGGGCTAACTATGGCTACACCTTC

V gene: TRBV5-1
clone size: .
J gene: TRBJ1-2
D gene: TRBD1
CDR3 protein: CASGDRGDYGYTF
CDR3 DNA: TGCGCCAGCGGAGACAGGGGAGACTATGGCTACACCTTC

V gene: TRBV5-1
clone size: few
J gene: TRBJ2-3
D gene: TRBD2
CDR3 protein: CASNPTSGHTDTQYF
CDR3 DNA: TGCGCCAGCAACCCCACTAGCGGGCACACAGATACGCAGTATTTT

V gene: TRBV5-1
clone size: .
J gene: TRBJ1-2
D gene: TRBD1
CDR3 protein: CASSPGQGLDGYTF
CDR3 DNA: TGCGCCAGCAGCCCCGGACAGGGTTTGGATGGCTACACCTTC

V gene: TRBV11-2
clone size: .
J gene: TRBJ2-7
D gene: TRBD1
CDR3 protein: CASSLATGGPYEQYF
CDR3 DNA: TGTGCCAGCAGCTTAGCAACAGGGGGCCCCTACGAGCAGTACTTC

V gene: TRBV5-6
clone size: .
J gene: TRBJ1-3
D gene: .
CDR3 protein: CASSTFPGFIGNTIYF
CDR3 DNA: TGTGCCAGCAGCACCTTCCCAGGGTTTATTGGAAACACCATATATTTT

V gene: TRBV9
clone size: .
J gene: TRBJ1-1
D gene: TRBD1
CDR3 protein: CASSVGQSNFEAFF
CDR3 DNA: TGTGCCAGCAGCGTGGGACAGAGTAACTTTGAAGCTTTCTTT